This T cell receptor beta chain was obtained from a study of T cell responses to AZD1222 COVID-19 vaccine. Study-wide results and caveats: Among the donors, most were white British and more were female, and clonal diversity was possibly underestimated. Of the AZD1222 recipients, only 5 or 6 were seropositive at baseline. Spike-specific TCR breadth and depth were elevated following two AZD1222 doses. Spike-wide vaccine-associated CD4 TCRs dominated at 160-218 and 743-854.

A word on this clone: The antigen is not known.

Per germline, CDR1 KGHSH and CDR2 LQKENI. V was shortened by 1 base and J by 2 bases, with 9 bases between the two germline ends. CDR3 length: 15 residues. Clones were read by immunoSEQ multiplex PCR, and TCRdb kept only the in-frame ones, dropping some. Counted here are 100,000 to 150,000 clones, 89% occurring once; the ten biggest clones make up 4.2%. J is TRBJ1-5 and V is TRBV18, with unresolved D. This specimen consisted of peripheral blood, obtained on day 0 of AZD1222 vaccination. This clonotype originated in an adult in good health. The CDR3 loop reads CASSPQGGGNQPQHF. In DNA form, the CDR3 reads TGTGCCAGCTCACCACAGGGCGGCGGCAATCAGCCCCAGCATTTT. Filled out from reference TRBV18 and TRBJ1-5, the complete variable domain reads NAGVMQNPRHLVRRRGQEARLRCSPMKGHSHVYWYRQLPEEGLKFMVYLQKENIIDESGMPKERFSAEFPKEGPSILRIQQVVRGDSAAYFCASSPQGGGNQPQHFGDGTRLSIL.